This TCR beta chain is from a study of blood T cell repertoires in COVID-19. Study-level information: T cells, B-cell-depleted T cells, or PBMCs supplied cDNA or gDNA.

V dropped 2 bases and J dropped 2; count of bases not matched to a gene: 1. This CDR3 has 14 residues. CDR1 and CDR2 (germline): SGHTA, FQGNSA. In the authors' workflow: For nucleated cells, counts were estimated from reference gene primer amplification. Libraries were prepared by immunoSEQ multiplex PCR; TCRdb keeps only in-frame clonotypes and omits some of them. Clone size and the V and J calls come from that table; the DNA yielded D and trimming. The sample yields fewer than 9,500 clones, about 84% seen once. The chain links TRBV7-2 to TRBJ2-5, with TRBD2 identical over 8 bases. The sequence derives from a human donor in a cohort sampled during active COVID-19. Specimen: peripheral blood. The CDR3 sequence: CASSLTGGQETQYF. In nucleotides, the CDR3 is TGTGCCAGCAGCTTAACGGGGGGGCAAGAGACCCAGTACTTC.